This T cell receptor beta chain was profiled in a study of T cell responses to AZD1222 COVID-19 vaccine. Study-level points and caveats: Seropositive AZD1222 recipients at baseline numbered only 6 or 7.

Turning to this clone: What it binds is not known.

The method was immunoSEQ multiplex PCR; TCRdb's version includes in-frame clones alone and lacks a portion of them. The sample has approximately 60,000 clones; about 86% are singletons. The clonotype was recovered from an adult who received the AZD1222 COVID-19 vaccine. The specimen was peripheral blood, collected 28 days after the second AZD1222 dose.

This CDR3 reads CASNDRVRETQYF. The CDR3 DNA sequence: TGTGCCAGCAATGACAGGGTCCGAGAGACCCAGTACTTC. The V gene is TRBV2, the J gene TRBJ2-5, with TRBD1 matching over 7 bases. The J segment lost 4 bases and the V segment lost 7 bases, leaving 6 bases of the junction unmatched. Germline V gene data show CDR1 as SNHLY and CDR2 as FYNNEI. CDR3 length equals 13 residues.